The rows below give T cell receptor beta chains drawn from one sample of a study of T cells in Graves' hyperthyroidism and ophthalmopathy. TCRdb used MiXCR to reprocess the multiplex PCR reads, holding one entry per CDR3 protein. The sample lists approximately 690,000 distinct CDR3 sequences, more than 12% occurring once. Sequencing used blood. These receptors all stem from a woman aged 45-65 years with Graves' ophthalmopathy. The CDR3 runs from the conserved cysteine through the conserved F or W. Fields, in order: J gene, D gene, clone size, V gene, CDR3 DNA, CDR3 protein. The D gene is left open where the match is weak. Clone size is not always given. Where it is, it says once, few, many or a class for expanded clones.

TRBJ2-1	.	.	TRBV28	TGTGCCAGCAGCCGCAGGGGCGGAGTCTCCTACAATGAGCAGTTCTTC	CASSRRGGVSYNEQFF
TRBJ2-2	TRBD2	few	TRBV5-1	TGCGCCAGCAGCTTGGGGGGACTAGCGATGAACACCGGGGAGCTGTTTTTT	CASSLGGLAMNTGELFF
TRBJ2-3	.	many	TRBV18	TGTGCCAGCTCGCCCAGGGAGAACACAGATACGCAGTATTTT	CASSPRENTDTQYF
TRBJ2-1	.	.	TRBV15	TGTGCCACCAGCAGAGATCCCTACCCGATAGACGAATCCTACAATGAGCAGTTCTTC	CATSRDPYPIDESYNEQFF
TRBJ2-1	.	many	TRBV18	TGTGCCAGCTCACCAAGGGTCGATGAGCAGTTCTTC	CASSPRVDEQFF
TRBJ1-5	.	few	TRBV6-1	TGTGCCACCCAACCCTCCGGGCCAGATAGCAATCAGCCCCAGCATTTT	CATQPSGPDSNQPQHF
TRBJ2-5	TRBD2	.	TRBV4-2	TGTGCCAGCAGCCAACCGGGACTAGCGGGAGTAAGAGAGACCCAGTACTTC	CASSQPGLAGVRETQYF
TRBJ1-6	.	many	TRBV27	TGTGCCAGCAGTTTGGGGAGGTCCTATAATTCACCCCTCCACTTT	CASSLGRSYNSPLHF
TRBJ2-3	TRBD2	few	TRBV7-9	TGTGCCAGCAGCTTAGTGTCACTAGCGGTCACAGATACGCAGTATTTT	CASSLVSLAVTDTQYF
TRBJ2-1	.	many	TRBV27	TGTGCCAGCAGTAACTTTGACAATGAGCAGTTCTTC	CASSNFDNEQFF
TRBJ1-1	.	many	TRBV7-9	TGTGCCAGCAGCTTAGCGCTAGTTGGGAACACTGAAGCTTTCTTT	CASSLALVGNTEAFF
TRBJ1-4	TRBD1	.	TRBV27	TGTGCCAGCAGTCCAATCCGGGACAGGTCTAATGAAAAACTGTTTTTT	CASSPIRDRSNEKLFF
TRBJ2-2	.	many	TRBV7-7	TGTGCTAGCAGCTTAGCCTCGAACACCGGGGAGCTGTTTTTT	CASSLASNTGELFF
TRBJ2-5	.	many	TRBV27	TGTGCCAGCAGTTTATACAGGGTTGGAATTGGAGAGACCCAGTACTTC	CASSLYRVGIGETQYF
TRBJ1-1	.	.	TRBV27	TGTGCCAGCAGTATTAATTGGGCCAGCCCCAACACTGAAGCTTTCTTT	CASSINWASPNTEAFF
TRBJ2-2	TRBD1	many	TRBV6-2/TRBV6-3	TGTGCCAGCTCAAGACAGGGGACCACCGGGGAGCTGTTTTTT	CASSRQGTTGELFF
TRBJ1-5	.	few	TRBV27	TGTGCCAGCAGTCTACAGATTAGCAATCAGCCCCAGCATTTT	CASSLQISNQPQHF
TRBJ2-1	.	many	TRBV28	TGTGCCAGCAGTTCCAACAGAGAGCAGTTCTTC	CASSSNREQFF
TRBJ2-1	.	.	TRBV10-3	TGTGCCATCAGAGGGAGCTCCTACAATGAGCAGTTCTTC	CAIRGSSYNEQFF
TRBJ1-5	.	few	TRBV28	TGTGCCAGCACATGGGGATACAGCAATCAGCCCCAGCATTTT	CASTWGYSNQPQHF
TRBJ2-1	.	many	TRBV20-1	TGCAGTGCTAGTCAGGCCGGGGAGGTCAATGAGCAGTTCTTC	CSASQAGEVNEQFF
TRBJ2-1	.	.	TRBV15	TGTGCCACCAGCAGAGATCGGAGTCAGGGGCAGTTCTTC	CATSRDRSQGQFF
TRBJ1-2	.	few	TRBV19	TGTGCCAGTAGTATAACCGGGAAGGATGGCTACACCTTC	CASSITGKDGYTF
TRBJ2-1	TRBD1	many	TRBV7-9	TGTGCCATAAATACAGGGGGCAATGAGCAGTTCTTC	CAINTGGNEQFF
TRBJ2-1	.	many	TRBV7-9	TGTGCCAGCAGCTTAGCTAAGGGGCGTATTATCAATGAGCAGTTCTTC	CASSLAKGRIINEQFF
TRBJ2-7	TRBD1	few	TRBV7-7	TGTGCTAGCAGCTTTGACAGGGGCTCCTACGAGCAGTACTTC	CASSFDRGSYEQYF
TRBJ1-1	TRBD1	many	TRBV27	TGTGCCAGCAGTGGTCACAGGGGTCCCAACACTGAAGCTTTCTTT	CASSGHRGPNTEAFF
TRBJ1-1	.	many	TRBV3-1	TGTGCCAGCAGCCAAGCCGGGGACCTTGCTGCTTTCTTT	CASSQAGDLAAFF
TRBJ1-2	TRBD1	.	TRBV12-3/TRBV12-4	TGTGCCAGCAGTTTAGCTGTCAGGGGGCTGGACTACACCTTC	CASSLAVRGLDYTF
TRBJ2-5	.	many	TRBV12-3/TRBV12-4	TGTGCCAGCAGTTTAGGACGGGGCGAGACCCAGTACTTC	CASSLGRGETQYF
TRBJ2-7	TRBD1	many	TRBV6-1	TGTGCCAGCAGCCGGACAGGGGGCTTACGTTACGAGCAGTACTTC	CASSRTGGLRYEQYF
TRBJ2-3	.	few	TRBV27	TGTGCCAGCAGCGGAGGCAGTTTTGGGGATACGCAGTATTTT	CASSGGSFGDTQYF
TRBJ1-2	.	few	TRBV3-1	TGTGCCAGCAGCAAAGACGGAGACTATGGCTACACCTTC	CASSKDGDYGYTF
TRBJ2-7	.	.	TRBV5-1	TGCGCCAGCAGCTTGGACGGTGGTGCCTACGAGCAGTACTTC	CASSLDGGAYEQYF
TRBJ2-7	TRBD2	many	TRBV12-3/TRBV12-4	TGTGCCAGCAGTGCTCCCCGTTTGCGGGAGAGTGACGAGCAGTACTTC	CASSAPRLRESDEQYF
TRBJ2-3	TRBD2	few	TRBV15	TGTGCCACCAGCAGAGATCTCGCAGCGGGAGGTTACGATACGCAGTATTTT	CATSRDLAAGGYDTQYF
TRBJ2-7	TRBD1	few	TRBV7-3	TGTGCCAGCAGCTTTTCAGCGACAGGGGGCTACGAGCAGTACTTC	CASSFSATGGYEQYF
TRBJ2-2	TRBD2	.	TRBV12-3/TRBV12-4	TGTGCCAGCAGGGGGACTAGCGGGAGCACCGGGGAGCTGTTTTTT	CASRGTSGSTGELFF
TRBJ1-2	TRBD1	many	TRBV20-1	TGCAGTGCTAGCCCCCGAATGACAGGGGCGGCCGGCTACACCTTC	CSASPRMTGAAGYTF
TRBJ2-2	TRBD2	many	TRBV7-9	TGTGCCAGCAGCCTTAGCGGGATTACCGGGGAGCTGTTTTTT	CASSLSGITGELFF
TRBJ1-1	.	many	TRBV12-3/TRBV12-4	TGTGCCAGCAGTCGTACAGGACACGGGAACACTGAAGCTTTCTTT	CASSRTGHGNTEAFF
TRBJ2-7	.	many	TRBV28	TGTGCCAGCAGTTTATTCGCGGCAGGGAGATCCTACGAGCAGTACTTC	CASSLFAAGRSYEQYF
TRBJ2-7	.	many	TRBV29-1	TGCAGCGTTACCCCGGGACCTAGCCGCTACGAGCAGTACTTC	CSVTPGPSRYEQYF
TRBJ1-1	.	few	TRBV20-1	TGCAGTGCTGGCCCTGGGGGGCCGAACTCTGAAGCTTTCTTT	CSAGPGGPNSEAFF
TRBJ2-5	.	many	TRBV24-1	TGTGCCACCAGTGATATCCGGACCTCAGGGTCAGGGACCCAGTACTTC	CATSDIRTSGSGTQYF
TRBJ2-3	TRBD2	few	TRBV20-1	TGCAGTGCTAGAAGACTAGCGGGCACAGATACGCAGTATTTT	CSARRLAGTDTQYF
TRBJ1-3	.	few	TRBV14	TGTGCCAGCAGCTTACAGTACTCTGGAAACACCATATATTTT	CASSLQYSGNTIYF
TRBJ1-1	TRBD1	many	TRBV6-2/TRBV6-3	TGTGCCAGCAGTCTGCTGGACAGGACTTCCCAGAACACTGAAGCTTTCTTT	CASSLLDRTSQNTEAFF
TRBJ2-3	TRBD2	many	TRBV9	TGTGCCAGCAGCGCAAGCGGGGGATTCACAGATACGCAGTATTTT	CASSASGGFTDTQYF
TRBJ2-7	TRBD2	many	TRBV3-1	TGTGCCAGCAGCCGAGGACTAGCGGGAGGATCCAACTACGAGCAGTACTTC	CASSRGLAGGSNYEQYF
TRBJ2-6	TRBD1	few	TRBV7-9	TGTGCCAGCAGCCTAGGACAGGGTCGTCGACCTGGGGCCAACGTCCTGACTTTC	CASSLGQGRRPGANVLTF
TRBJ2-3	.	many	TRBV7-2	TGTGCCAGCCTGGGGAGGTCGGGCACAGATACGCAGTATTTT	CASLGRSGTDTQYF